This T cell receptor (beta chain) comes out of a study of molecular identifiers for immune sequencing clone quantification. The ends were cut back, 9 bases at V and 5 bases at J, with 17 bases in the middle. CDR3 size: 14 residues. Germline V lookup: CDR1 LNHDA, CDR2 SQIVND (reference sequence). TCRdb used MiXCR to reprocess the PCR reads, holding one entry per CDR3 protein. The sample gives approximately 550,000 distinct CDR3 sequences, 20% to 25% of which show up once; 0.65% to 0.95% is in the top ten. Sequencing was performed on naive CD8+ T cells from blood, with Jurkat cell RNA spiked in. Documented subset: FACS-sorted CD8+CD4-CCR7+CD45RA+ naive T cells. The chain links TRBV19 to TRBJ1-5, with D uncertain. The TCR comes from a human donor in good health. Some libraries in this study had Jurkat cell RNA spiked in. DNA of the CDR3: TGTGCCAGGACCGCCCCACGGTACCATCAGCCCCAGCATTTT. Protein sequence: CARTAPRYHQPQHF.